The 10 T cell receptor beta chains below were found in one sample sequenced in a study of T-cell memory formation after mild COVID-19. TCRdb ran MiXCR on the 5' RACE reads and lists one entry per CDR3 protein. The sample includes approximately 210,000 distinct CDR3 sequences, about 27% of them seen just once. The sample comprised PBMCs or a T cell subset sorted from them (not recorded which). Receptors originate from an adult woman who had mild COVID-19 (a few samples of this study predate the infection). Cell type and time point are not known.

By share, this clonotype ranks as medium-sized. The chain has TRBV5-1 and TRBJ2-1, with D uncertain. Trimming removed 1 base from V and 2 bases from J, with 16 bases in between. The CDR3 consists of 17 residues. Germline assignment: CDR1 SGHRS and CDR2 YFSETQ. The CDR3 bases are TGCGCCAGCAGCTTGTCCCCCCTGGGCGGCCCCTACAATGAGCAGTTCTTC. Translating it yields CASSLSPLGGPYNEQFF.

The chain joins TRBV9 to TRBJ1-1, with D possibly being TRBD1 (5 bases). This CDR3 is 15 amino acids long. Trimming removed 0 bases from V and 0 bases from J, with 9 bases in between. Germline lookup yields CDR1 SGDLS and CDR2 YYNGEE. The CDR3 DNA sequence: TGTGCCAGCAGCGTAGACGGGGACTTGAACACTGAAGCTTTCTTT. Translating gives CASSVDGDLNTEAFF.

The chain combines TRBV5-1 with TRBJ2-1; 9 nucleotides line up with TRBD1. Germline lookup yields CDR1 SGHRS and CDR2 YFSETQ. V dropped 0 bases and J dropped 9; count of bases not matched to a gene: 1. The CDR3 runs to 13 residues. The CDR3 DNA reads as TGCGCCAGCAGCTTGGGACAGGGGGGTGAGCAGTTCTTC. Its translation is CASSLGQGGEQFF.

This clonotype has more than one count but fewer than ten. This chain uses TRBV5-1 with TRBJ2-6; D tentatively reads TRBD1 or TRBD2 (5 bases each). Germline V lookup: CDR1 SGHRS, CDR2 YFSETQ. This CDR3 region has 16 residues. Trimming cost V 3 bases and J 0 bases, with 10 bases left between them. CDR3 amino acids: CASSSPGASGANVLTF. DNA of the CDR3: TGCGCCAGCAGCTCCCCCGGGGCCTCTGGGGCCAACGTCCTGACTTTC.

The chain uses TRBV6-2 or TRBV6-3 and TRBJ2-1; TRBD2 matches at 14 bases. Trimming removed 7 bases from V and 6 bases from J; junction bases left unmatched: 8. Germline assignment: CDR1 MNHEY and CDR2 SVGEGT. This CDR3 has 16 residues. The CDR3 reads CASTLYGLAGGNEQFF. The DNA of the CDR3 is TGTGCCAGCACCCTATATGGACTAGCGGGGGGCAATGAGCAGTTCTTC.

The table lists this clonotype with a few counts. The chain recombines TRBV5-1 with TRBJ2-1, with 10 bases aligning to TRBD2. CDR1 is SGHRS and CDR2 is YFSETQ in the germline V gene. The CDR3 sequence is 16 residues long. V was pared by 7 bases and J by 11 bases, with 18 bases of the junction left unmatched. The CDR3 nucleotides are TGCGCCAGCCGTAGGGCATCTAGCGGGAGCCGGGGCAAGCAGTTCTTC. It is translated as CASRRASSGSRGKQFF. The variable domain in full, with the rest retrieved from reference TRBV5-1 and TRBJ2-1, is KAGVTQTPRYLIKTRGQQVTLSCSPISGHRSVSWYQQTPGQGLQFLFEYFSETQRNKGNFPGRFSGRQFSNSRSEMNVSTLELGDSALYLCASRRASSGSRGKQFFGPGTRLTVL.

J is TRBJ1-1 and V is TRBV5-4; D is perhaps TRBD1 (6 bases). Trimming left V 5 bases short and J 5 bases short, with 16 bases between. Per germline, CDR1 SGHNT and CDR2 YYREEE (reference sequence). The CDR3 runs to 14 residues. The CDR3 DNA sequence: TGTGCCAGCAGGCAAACAGGGTTTGAGACTGAAGCTTTCTTT. Translated, it gives CASRQTGFETEAFF.

This clonotype was detected only a few times. J is TRBJ2-5 and V is TRBV12-3 or TRBV12-4, with TRBD2 matching 8 bases. The J segment lost 11 bases and the V segment lost 5 bases, leaving 10 bases of the junction unmatched. The CDR3 length is 13 residues. In DNA form, the CDR3 reads TGTGCCAGCAGTAATGTAGGGACTAGTAATCAGTACTTC. Translating it yields CASSNVGTSNQYF.

This clonotype has a count of ten or more. The chain employs TRBV15 and TRBJ2-1, with 8 nucleotides matching TRBD1. CDR1 and CDR2 from the germline V gene are LNHNV and YYDKDF (reference sequence). This CDR3 contains 15 residues. The V and J ends lost 0 bases and 7 bases, in that order; junction bases with no gene match: 5. CDR3 in DNA: TGTGCCACCAGCAGAGATTCCCGGACAGGGAATGAGCAGTTCTTC. It encodes CATSRDSRTGNEQFF. Together with reference TRBV15 and TRBJ2-1, the CDR3 gives the full variable domain: DAMVIQNPRYQVTQFGKPVTLSCSQTLNHNVMYWYQQKSSQAPKLLFHYYDKDFNNEADTPDNFQSRRPNTSFCFLDIRSPGLGDTAMYLCATSRDSRTGNEQFFGPGTRLTVL.

The chain recombines TRBV7-6 with TRBJ2-7; 7 bases line up with TRBD1. This CDR3 region has 13 residues. Germline CDR1 reads SGHVS; CDR2 reads FNYEAQ. Trimming took 5 bases from V and 6 from J; bases not matched to a gene: 7. This chain's CDR3 is CASSQKDRAEQYF. The CDR3 bases are TGTGCCAGCAGCCAAAAAGACAGGGCCGAGCAGTACTTC.